The source of this T cell receptor beta chain is a study of PD-L1 blockade in urothelial cancer. Profiling relied on immunoSEQ multiplex PCR, and the TCRdb table lists in-frame clones only, not all of them. The data hold fewer than 60,000 clones, with 84% observed a single time. Stated time point: pretreatment peripheral blood. Germline CDR1 and CDR2: MNHEY and SMNVEV (reference sequence). The ends were cut back, 7 bases at V and 8 bases at J, with 11 bases in the middle. This CDR3 contains 11 residues. The source material was PBMCs, sampled around atezolizumab (anti-PD-L1) treatment. The TCR comes from a man over 45 with urothelial cancer. The chain joins TRBV27 to TRBJ1-1, with a possible D match to TRBD1 (6 bases). The CDR3 DNA reads TGTGCCAGCACCGCCGGGACAGAAGCTTTCTTT. It yields the protein CASTAGTEAFF.